This TCR beta chain is drawn from a study of PD-L1 blockade in urothelial cancer. For the study at large: Bladder-origin urothelial cancer in males covered about nine tenths of the roughly 30 patients. Before enrollment, 0 to 3 chemotherapy regimens had been given to patients.

The study, taken as a whole, reports: Better progression-free and overall survival followed lower pretreatment blood clonality.

Turning to this clone: Its antigen is unknown.

The table came from immunoSEQ multiplex PCR; TCRdb's copy has only in-frame clones and leaves some out. The sample shows about 83,000 clones, around 90% of them seen only once. Trimming at V came to 2 bases and at J to 0 bases, leaving 15 bases not matched to a gene. The V gene's germline CDR1 is SQVTM and CDR2 ANQGSEA. This CDR3 contains 18 residues. The sequences come from PBMCs, collected around atezolizumab (anti-PD-L1) treatment. The clonotype originates from a woman in her 70s with urothelial cancer. The chain combines TRBV29-1 with TRBJ2-7, with TRBD2 matching 8 bases. CDR3 nucleotide sequence: TGCAGCGTTGAAAGTCCCAGCGGGAGAGGGGGAGACTCCTACGAGCAGTACTTC. Its protein product is CSVESPSGRGGDSYEQYF.